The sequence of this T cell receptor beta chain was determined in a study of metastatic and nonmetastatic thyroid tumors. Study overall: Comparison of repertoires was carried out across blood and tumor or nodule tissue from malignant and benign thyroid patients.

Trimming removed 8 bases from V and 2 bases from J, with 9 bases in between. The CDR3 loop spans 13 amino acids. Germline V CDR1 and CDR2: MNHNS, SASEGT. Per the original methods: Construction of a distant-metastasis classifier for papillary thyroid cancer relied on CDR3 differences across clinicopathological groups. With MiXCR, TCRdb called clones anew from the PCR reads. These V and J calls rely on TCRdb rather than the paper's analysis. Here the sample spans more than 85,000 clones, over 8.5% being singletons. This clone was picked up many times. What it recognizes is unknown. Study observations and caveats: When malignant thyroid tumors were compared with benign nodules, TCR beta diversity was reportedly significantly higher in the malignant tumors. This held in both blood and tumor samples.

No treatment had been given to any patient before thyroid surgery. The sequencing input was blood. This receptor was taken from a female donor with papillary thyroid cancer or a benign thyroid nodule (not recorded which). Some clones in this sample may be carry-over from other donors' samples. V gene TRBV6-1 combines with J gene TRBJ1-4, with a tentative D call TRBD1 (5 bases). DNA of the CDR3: TGTGCCAGCGTGCGGGGGACTAATGAAAAACTGTTTTTT. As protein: CASVRGTNEKLFF.